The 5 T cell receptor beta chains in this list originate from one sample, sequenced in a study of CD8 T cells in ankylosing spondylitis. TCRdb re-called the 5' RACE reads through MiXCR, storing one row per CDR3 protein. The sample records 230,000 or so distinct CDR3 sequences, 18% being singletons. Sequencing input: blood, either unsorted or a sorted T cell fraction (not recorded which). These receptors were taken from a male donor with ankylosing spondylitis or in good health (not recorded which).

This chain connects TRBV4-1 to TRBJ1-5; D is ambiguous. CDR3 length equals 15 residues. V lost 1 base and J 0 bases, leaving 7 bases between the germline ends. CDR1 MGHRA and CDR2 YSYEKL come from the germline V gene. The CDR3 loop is CASSQGVNSNQPQHF. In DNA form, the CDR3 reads TGCGCCAGCAGCCAAGGTGTAAATAGCAATCAGCCCCAGCATTTT.

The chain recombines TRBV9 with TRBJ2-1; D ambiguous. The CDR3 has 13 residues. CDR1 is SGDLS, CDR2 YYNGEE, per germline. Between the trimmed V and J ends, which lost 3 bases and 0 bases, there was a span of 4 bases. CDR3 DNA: TGTGCCAGCAGCGACACCTCCTACAATGAGCAGTTCTTC. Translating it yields CASSDTSYNEQFF.

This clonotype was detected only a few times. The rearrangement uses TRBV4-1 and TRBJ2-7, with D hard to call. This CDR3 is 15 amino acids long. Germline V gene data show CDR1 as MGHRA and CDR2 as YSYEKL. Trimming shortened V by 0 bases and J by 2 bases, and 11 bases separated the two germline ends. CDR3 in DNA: TGCGCCAGCAGCCAAGAATGGTCCGCCACCTACGAGCAGTACTTC. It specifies CASSQEWSATYEQYF.

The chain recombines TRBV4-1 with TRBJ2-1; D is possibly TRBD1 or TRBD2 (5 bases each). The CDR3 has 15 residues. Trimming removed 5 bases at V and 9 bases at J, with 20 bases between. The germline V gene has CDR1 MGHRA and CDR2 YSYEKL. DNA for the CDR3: TGCGCCAGCAGCGCCTCCGAAGGGGAGACGGGTGAGCAGTTCTTC. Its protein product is CASSASEGETGEQFF.

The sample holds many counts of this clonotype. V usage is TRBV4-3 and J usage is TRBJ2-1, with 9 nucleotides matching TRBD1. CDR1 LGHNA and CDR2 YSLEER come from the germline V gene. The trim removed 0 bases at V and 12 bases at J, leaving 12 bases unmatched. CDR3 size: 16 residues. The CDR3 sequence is CASSQDLDRGFGVQFF. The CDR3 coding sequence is TGCGCCAGCAGCCAAGATTTGGACAGGGGATTCGGGGTGCAGTTCTTC.